This TCR beta chain was found in a study of T cell responses to AZD1222 COVID-19 vaccine. Background on the study: Analysis merged second doses at about 4 or about 12 weeks.

As to this clone: The target antigen is unknown.

Findings and caveats of the study: Seropositivity was recorded at baseline in only 6 or 7 AZD1222 recipients.

Here immunoSEQ multiplex PCR was the method, and the copy in TCRdb shows in-frame clones only, minus some. The sample carries 75,000 to 100,000 clones, more than 90% recorded once. This material consisted of peripheral blood, taken on day 0 of AZD1222 vaccination. The sequence was obtained from an adult in good health.

CDR3 loop: CASLRDRVENEQFF. The CDR3 DNA follows: TGTGCCAGTCTTCGGGACAGGGTTGAAAATGAGCAGTTCTTC. The chain recombines TRBV2 with TRBJ2-1, with TRBD1 matching 9 bases. Germline V gene lookup returns CDR1 SNHLY and CDR2 FYNNEI. The length of the CDR3 is 14 residues. V was clipped by 9 bases and J by 7 bases; unmatched bases: 10. Variable domain in full (rest from reference TRBV2 and TRBJ2-1): EPEVTQTPSHQVTQMGQEVILRCVPISNHLYFYWYRQILGQKVEFLVSFYNNEISEKSEIFDDQFSVERPDGSNFTLKIRSTKLEDSAMYFCASLRDRVENEQFFGPGTRLTVL.